Shown below are 7 T cell receptor beta chains from a single sample sequenced in a study of CD8 T cells in ankylosing spondylitis. TCRdb reanalysed the 5' RACE reads using MiXCR and keeps one entry per CDR3 protein. The sample shows about 240,000 distinct CDR3 sequences, approximately 8.4% of them seen only once. Sequencing input: blood, either unsorted or a sorted T cell fraction (not recorded which). These receptors were taken from a female donor with ankylosing spondylitis or in good health (not recorded which).

The chain's CDR3 is CSAPNPGGKTGELFF. CDR3 bases: TGCAGTGCCCCGAACCCAGGGGGGAAGACCGGGGAGCTGTTTTTT. The V and J genes are TRBV20-1 and TRBJ2-2; TRBD1 is a possible D gene (7 bases). CDR3 size: 15 residues. Per germline, CDR1 DFQATT and CDR2 SNEGSKA (reference sequence). Trimming removed 6 bases at V and 5 bases at J, with 19 bases between.

This clonotype was recorded at least ten times. The chain links TRBV20-1 to TRBJ2-7, with TRBD2 matching over 10 bases. Germline trimming cut 4 bases from V and 6 bases from J; bases unmatched to any gene: 6. From germline, CDR1 is DFQATT and CDR2 SNEGSKA (reference sequence). The CDR3 extends over 13 amino acids. The DNA of the CDR3 is TGCAGTGCTATTGTAGCGGGAGGTAGCGAGCAGTACTTC. This translates into CSAIVAGGSEQYF.

This clonotype has ten or more counts. V usage is TRBV5-1 and J usage is TRBJ2-3; D is possibly TRBD1 or TRBD2 (6 bases each). This CDR3 is built from 16 residues. Germline CDR1 SGHRS, CDR2 YFSETQ. V was cut by 3 bases and J by 9 bases, with 23 bases left in between. The CDR3, as DNA: TGCGCCAGCAGCTCCCGGGACTGGAGGGGGTTCTACACGCAGTATTTT. It codes for CASSSRDWRGFYTQYF.

Comments on this clonotype: A much more abundant neighbour one base away suggests this may be a read error. The chain is built from TRBV5-1 and TRBJ2-3, with D tentatively TRBD2 (6 bases). V gave up 2 bases and J gave up 1 base, with 11 bases separating them. The CDR3 has 15 amino acids. The germline CDR1 and CDR2 sequences are SGHRS and YFSETQ. The CDR3 region has the DNA TGCGCCAGCAGCTTCAGCCGGGAGCGCACAGATACGCAGTATTTT. It encodes CASSFSRERTDTQYF. The full variable domain, rest sourced from reference TRBV5-1 and TRBJ2-3, is KAGVTQTPRYLIKTRGQQVTLSCSPISGHRSVSWYQQTPGQGLQFLFEYFSETQRNKGNFPGRFSGRQFSNSRSEMNVSTLELGDSALYLCASSFSRERTDTQYFGPGTRLTVL.

Only a few counts were recorded for this clonotype. The chain recombines TRBV11-2 with TRBJ2-1, with D perhaps assigned TRBD1 or TRBD2 (6 bases each). The V end lost 7 bases, the J end lost 2 bases, and 15 bases lay between the germline ends. CDR1 SGHAT and CDR2 FQNNGV come from the germline V gene. This CDR3 has 15 amino acids. The CDR3 coding sequence is TGTGCCAGCACCACCGGAGGGGGACCCTACAATGAGCAGTTCTTC. This encodes CASTTGGGPYNEQFF.

This clonotype appeared many times. This chain connects TRBV7-2 to TRBJ2-3; weak D call: TRBD2 (6 bases). The CDR3 runs to 12 residues. Deletions cut 6 bases from V and 8 bases from J, with 12 bases between. Germline loops: CDR1 SGHTA, CDR2 FQGNSA. The CDR3 is CASSHLASTQYF. CDR3 sequence (DNA): TGTGCCAGCAGTCACCTAGCGAGTACGCAGTATTTT.

This clonotype was observed a handful of times. The chain couples TRBV30 to TRBJ1-3; 8 nucleotides line up with TRBD1. V lost 4 bases and J lost 2; bases outside the gene matches: 7. The length of the CDR3 is 15 residues. Looked up from germline, CDR1 is GTSNPN and CDR2 is SVGIG (reference sequence). The CDR3 nucleotides read TGTGCCTGGACCGCAGGGGGCTTCGCTGGAAACACCATATATTTT. Its translation: CAWTAGGFAGNTIYF. Full variable domain (remainder filled in from reference TRBV30 and TRBJ1-3): SQTIHQWPATLVQPVGSPLSLECTVEGTSNPNLYWYRQAAGRGLQLLFYSVGIGQISSEVPQNLSASRPQDRQFILSSKKLLLSDSGFYLCAWTAGGFAGNTIYFGEGSWLTVV.